These 13 T cell receptor beta chains came from one sample sequenced in a study of tumor and adjacent non-tumor tissue in lung cancer. The library came from three nested PCR rounds adapted from ARM-PCR protocols. TCRdb called the multiplex PCR reads again in MiXCR, with one record for every CDR3 protein. The sample includes about 98,000 distinct CDR3 sequences, around three quarters of them seen just once. No cell sorting was done before RNA was extracted from the tissue. More than 3 cm separated this lung sample from the edge of the tumor. Sequences were obtained from distant non-tumor lung tissue. Receptors were obtained from a man in his fifties or sixties with small cell lung cancer.

Details on this clonotype: A much more abundant neighbour one base away suggests this may be a read error. The chain combines TRBV20-1 with TRBJ1-4, with a possible D match to TRBD1 (5 bases). This CDR3 has 14 residues. The ends were cut back, 1 base at V and 7 bases at J, with 13 bases in the middle. Germline-derived CDR1 and CDR2 are DFQATT and SNEGSKA (reference sequence). For the CDR3, the DNA is TGCAGTGCTAGAGTCGGGACCTGGGCTGAAAAACTGTTTTTT. Encoded protein: CSARVGTWAEKLFF.

About this clonotype: A read error is possible here, since a much larger clone lies one base away. The rearrangement joins TRBV20-1 to TRBJ1-3, with a tentative D call TRBD1 (5 bases). Germline V gives CDR1 DFQATT, CDR2 SNEGSKA (reference sequence). The CDR3 has 15 residues. The CDR3 spells CSARGPRTSGTTIYF. The CDR3 coding sequence is TGCAGTGCTAGGGGACCCAGGACCTCCGGAACCACCATATATTTT.

Worth noting for this clonotype: One base away lies a much larger clone, so this may be a sequencing read error. V gene TRBV30 combines with J gene TRBJ2-7; D may be TRBD1 (5 bases). The CDR3 length is 14 residues. Germline V CDR1 and CDR2: GTSNPN, SVGIG (reference sequence). V was shortened by 3 bases and J by 3 bases, with 15 bases between the two germline ends. The CDR3 here is CAWRPRTSSYEQYF. The CDR3, as DNA: TGTGCCTGGAGACCAAGGACATCTAGCTACGAGCAGTACTTC.

About this clonotype itself: An end of the junction differs from the germline gene, which may be a read error. The chain uses TRBV4-1 and TRBJ2-7; no clear D. CDR1 is MGHRA, CDR2 YSYEKL, per germline. The CDR3 contains 12 residues. For the CDR3, the DNA is TGCGCCAGCTGCCAGGTGGGAAATGAGCAGTACTTC. This translates into CASCQVGNEQYF.

About this clonotype itself: This sequence may be a read error, since a much larger clone differs from it by one base. The V and J genes are TRBV5-4 and TRBJ2-5, with TRBD2 as a possible D gene (5 bases). Looked up from germline, CDR1 is SGHNT and CDR2 is YYREEE (reference sequence). CDR3 length: 15 amino acids. V lost 0 bases and J lost 3, with 12 bases in between. The CDR3 reads CASSLGGFQKETQYF. Here the CDR3 DNA reads TGTGCCAGCAGCTTGGGAGGGTTTCAGAAAGAGACCCAGTACTTC.

Note on this clonotype: Because the CDR3's place on the DNA is in doubt, the DNA is left out and the CDR3 is given as listed by TCRdb. The rearrangement uses TRBV4-1 and TRBJ2-1; the D call TRBD2 from the table was never checked on the DNA. The CDR3 totals 17 residues, both ends included. Per the germline V gene, CDR1 is MGHRA and CDR2 is YSYEKL. CDR3 amino acids: CAINQPVAGGSYNEQFF.

Turning to this clonotype: This CDR3 is missing its conserved last phenylalanine or tryptophan, likely due to a read error. The chain has TRBV5-4 and TRBJ2-1, with 9 bases aligning to TRBD2. CDR3 length: 13 amino acids. Germline V gives CDR1 SGHNT, CDR2 YYREEE (reference sequence). In DNA, the CDR3 is TGTGCCTACGGCCAGCGGGAGGTCAATGACCAGTTCTCC. Translating gives CAYGQREVNDQFS.

Turning to this clonotype: At one of its ends the junction is not consistent with the germline gene, which may arise from a read error. J is TRBJ2-1 and V is TRBV11-1, with 13 positions matching TRBD2. The CDR3 runs to 18 residues. Per the germline V gene, CDR1 is SGHAT and CDR2 is FQDESV (reference sequence). In nucleotides, the CDR3 is TGCGCCAGCAGCTCAGAATCGAGGACTAGCGGGAGTGGTATTGGGCAGTTCTTC. The encoded protein is CASSSESRTSGSGIGQFF.

The rearrangement links TRBV4-2 to TRBJ2-7; D not resolved. Trimming took off 4 bases at V and 5 bases at J, with 18 bases between the two ends. Germline V gene lookup returns CDR1 LGHNA and CDR2 YNFKEQ. The CDR3 loop spans 15 amino acids. DNA of the CDR3: TGTGCCAGCAGCCTACTCGAGGATGTTTACGACGAGCAGTACTTC. It yields the protein CASSLLEDVYDEQYF.

Of note for this clonotype: The junction shows a germline mismatch at one end, possibly a read error. The chain joins TRBV6-2 or TRBV6-3 to TRBJ2-7; tentatively, D is TRBD1 or TRBD2 (6 bases each). The CDR3 covers 15 residues. CDR1 and CDR2 (germline): MNHEY, SVGEGT. CDR3 DNA sequence: TGTGCCAGCAGTGGTCCGGGGGACAAGCTGAGGGAGCATTACTTC. Its protein is CASSGPGDKLREHYF.

As regards this clonotype: Germline and junction disagree at one end, which may indicate a read error. This chain joins TRBV7-9 and TRBJ2-7, with D hard to call. Germline values: CDR1 SEHNR, CDR2 FQNEAQ (reference sequence). This CDR3 contains 13 residues. CDR3 sequence reads: CASSSLPGDEQHF. The CDR3 DNA is TGTGCCAGCAGCTCCCTCCCGGGCGACGAGCAGCACTTC.

This clonotype has just one count. An end of the junction differs from the germline gene, which may be a read error. This chain uses TRBV5-1 with TRBJ2-4; 9 bases agree with TRBD2. Per germline, CDR1 SGHRS and CDR2 YFSETQ. This CDR3 contains 13 residues. CDR3 sequence reads: CSSSVESSGSPYF. Written as DNA, the CDR3 is TGCTCCAGCAGCGTGGAGAGTAGCGGGAGTCCTTACTTC.

As for this clonotype: An end of the junction does not agree with germline; a read error may underlie this. This sequence joins TRBV12-3 or TRBV12-4 and TRBJ1-5, with unresolved D. The CDR3 sequence is 13 residues long. The CDR3 coding sequence is TGTGCCAGCAGACATGATAGCTATCAGTCCCAGCATTTT. This sequence encodes CASRHDSYQSQHF.